This T cell receptor beta chain emerged from a study of cytomegalovirus exposure and HLA in healthy donors. Across the whole study: Later analysis reported that the roughly 120 validation repertoires shared the platform of the 650 to 700 first-cohort repertoires.

Germline loops: CDR1 ENHRY, CDR2 SYGVKD. V lost 0 bases and J 6 bases, leaving 9 bases between the germline ends. The CDR3 runs 14 residues. Data came from immunoSEQ multiplex PCR; TCRdb stores just in-frame clones and leaves some out. Among 45,000 to 65,000 clones, roughly 90% were seen once, and the ten largest hold around 2.8%. Findings and caveats of the study: A few CMV-associated chains proved CMV antigen-specific in vitro. Researchers counted 150 to 200 TCR beta chains as cytomegalovirus-associated.

For this clone: Antigen: not known.

These donors were members of the roughly 130-subject validation cohort, a group separate from the roughly 670-subject first cohort. This chain uses TRBV10-3 with TRBJ2-1; D gene uncertain. The origin of this receptor is a young man in good health and CMV-seronegative. The specimen was PBMCs. CDR3 amino acids: CAISESFTGNEQFF. For the CDR3, the DNA is TGTGCCATCAGTGAGTCGTTCACCGGCAATGAGCAGTTCTTC.